These T cell receptor beta chains were read from a single sample in a study of T cells after yellow fever vaccination. TCRdb itself ran the 5' RACE reads through MiXCR, one entry per CDR3 protein. The sample holds roughly 500,000 distinct CDR3 sequences, 15% to 20% seen once. The sequencing here drew on PBMCs, taken 15 days after the yellow fever booster vaccination. These receptors were taken from a man aged 25-45 years who received the YFV17D yellow fever vaccine. Each CDR3 is given with its conserved first and last residue. The D gene is left open where the match is weak.

cdr3_aa	j_call	v_call	d_call
CASSYSGTGNYEQYF	TRBJ2-7	TRBV6-5	TRBD1
CATDSEHEQYF	TRBJ2-7	TRBV10-3	-
CASSPFLSDRGYEQYF	TRBJ2-7	TRBV7-9	TRBD1
CSAGRGYEQYF	TRBJ2-7	TRBV20-1	-
CASSLSDGYGYTF	TRBJ1-2	TRBV7-9	-
CSAFLTQGHYEQYF	TRBJ2-7	TRBV20-1	-
CASSLRGQGAYEQYF	TRBJ2-7	TRBV27	TRBD1
CASSPARADTGELFF	TRBJ2-2	TRBV18	-
CASSLPGTPTGELFF	TRBJ2-2	TRBV5-1	-
CASSVRDSTYEQYF	TRBJ2-7	TRBV10-2	-
CASSLEAGVAHNEQFF	TRBJ2-1	TRBV5-1	TRBD2
CASINKPGPPSRTDTQYF	TRBJ2-3	TRBV3-1	-
CATSDFTEETQYF	TRBJ2-5	TRBV24-1	-
CASSLNLNQPQHF	TRBJ1-5	TRBV7-8	-
CASSHGGLAGGEQYF	TRBJ2-7	TRBV4-3	TRBD2
CSARDRGGPNTGELFF	TRBJ2-2	TRBV20-1	-
CASQGASYEQYF	TRBJ2-7	TRBV28	TRBD1
CSASPDRSTEAFF	TRBJ1-1	TRBV20-1	-
CASSFGGDSEKLFF	TRBJ1-4	TRBV7-9	-
CASSTGHYNEQFF	TRBJ2-1	TRBV7-2	-
CASSEGRDGSSYNSPLHF	TRBJ1-6	TRBV9	-
CSAAGASGSHEQFF	TRBJ2-1	TRBV20-1	TRBD2
CASSLTPFDPASISGANVLTF	TRBJ2-6	TRBV7-3	-
CSARDRSGVNYEQYF	TRBJ2-7	TRBV20-1	TRBD2
CSTRQGRNEKLFF	TRBJ1-4	TRBV20-1	TRBD1
CASSPGGGLAGVNEQFF	TRBJ2-1	TRBV7-9	TRBD2
CASSFGSGVETQYF	TRBJ2-5	TRBV12-3/TRBV12-4	-
CASSPTGVETQYF	TRBJ2-5	TRBV7-9	-
CSASGENTIYF	TRBJ1-3	TRBV20-1	-
CSASRGPVSDTQYF	TRBJ2-3	TRBV20-1	-
CASSLAPGLAGDPETQYF	TRBJ2-5	TRBV7-2	TRBD2
CASRDMGLSYEQYF	TRBJ2-7	TRBV12-3/TRBV12-4	-
CASSPNSQVTWYF	TRBJ2-3	TRBV12-3/TRBV12-4	-
CSASLPTGSAYEQYF	TRBJ2-7	TRBV20-1	-
CSVEEGGSETQYF	TRBJ2-5	TRBV29-1	TRBD2
CASSLINRRTGGTGELFF	TRBJ2-2	TRBV28	TRBD1
CASSSDGELFF	TRBJ2-2	TRBV12-3/TRBV12-4	-
CASSLQLAGDNEQFF	TRBJ2-1	TRBV7-2	TRBD2
CASSVSGTMNSYEQYF	TRBJ2-7	TRBV9	-
CASSLGAMAGRVDTQYF	TRBJ2-3	TRBV7-8	TRBD2
CASSPRTDTQYF	TRBJ2-3	TRBV18	-
CSATETIYTEAFF	TRBJ1-1	TRBV20-1	-
CASSTGLTWPDNEQFF	TRBJ2-1	TRBV5-1	-
CAWSDLKGVGETQYF	TRBJ2-5	TRBV30	-
CAISESWTSGRSYNEQFF	TRBJ2-1	TRBV10-3	TRBD2
CASSQETGELAYEQYF	TRBJ2-7	TRBV4-2	TRBD1
CASSYSGTGNYNEQFF	TRBJ2-1	TRBV6-5	TRBD1
CAISESREAGNTIYF	TRBJ1-3	TRBV10-3	-
CASSLRLAGISQETQYF	TRBJ2-5	TRBV5-5	TRBD2
CSAEPNSGRLSEQYF	TRBJ2-7	TRBV20-1	TRBD2
CASSPSPEETQYF	TRBJ2-5	TRBV2	-
CASSEAPPHNSYNEQFF	TRBJ2-1	TRBV6-1	-
CSARAQPGLAGGYEQYF	TRBJ2-7	TRBV20-1	TRBD2
CASSPTTGQGASGANVLTF	TRBJ2-6	TRBV18	TRBD1
CASSRAGRYQYF	TRBJ2-3	TRBV3-1	-
CASSSTGSHEQYF	TRBJ2-7	TRBV5-1	-
CASSKYGTAPYGYTF	TRBJ1-2	TRBV6-2/TRBV6-3	TRBD1
CASSLDRGEPYEQYF	TRBJ2-7	TRBV7-2	TRBD1
CAISESGQGASEQYF	TRBJ2-7	TRBV10-3	TRBD1